This TCR beta chain was retrieved from a study of cytomegalovirus exposure and HLA in healthy donors. Regarding this clone: Its antigen is not known.

The assay was immunoSEQ multiplex PCR, and TCRdb's table has in-frame clones only and misses some. The data contain some 85,000 clones, approximately 96% of them singletons. Regarding the study as a whole: While the bulk of TCR sequences proved rare, some public TCRs turned up in many donors. It was found in a later analysis that first-cohort TCR clusters tended to co-occur in the approximately 120 validation repertoires. Specificity of a few CMV-associated chains for CMV antigens was verified in vitro.

CDR3 length: 15 residues. V gave up 5 bases and J gave up 5 bases, with 18 bases separating them. Germline lookup yields CDR1 LNHDA and CDR2 SQIVND (reference sequence). Sequencing was carried out using PBMCs. This clonotype originated in a young woman in good health and CMV-seronegative. The chain uses TRBV19 and TRBJ2-5; perhaps TRBD2 as D (6 bases). The CDR3 nucleotides read TGTGCCAGTAGTGGGGGGACGTCGCCTCGGGAGACCCAGTACTTC. It is translated as CASSGGTSPRETQYF. Together with reference TRBV19 and TRBJ2-5, the CDR3 gives the full variable domain: DGGITQSPKYLFRKEGQNVTLSCEQNLNHDAMYWYRQDPGQGLRLIYYSQIVNDFQKGDIAEGYSVSREKKESFPLTVTSAQKNPTAFYLCASSGGTSPRETQYFGPGTRLLVL.